These 21 T cell receptor beta chains originate from one sample sequenced in a study of response to subunit inactivated influenza vaccine. Via MiXCR, TCRdb re-called the RT-PCR reads, giving one row per CDR3 protein. Here the sample spans around 300,000 distinct CDR3 sequences, 22% being singletons. The starting material was PBMCs from blood, obtained about 19 months after vaccination. The receptors here all came from a man between 50 and 69 years old who received an inactivated influenza vaccine.

This clonotype was counted between two and nine times. The chain combines TRBV4-3 with TRBJ1-1, with 8 positions matching TRBD1. The CDR3 is 15 residues long. Germline assignment: CDR1 LGHNA and CDR2 YSLEER. The V segment lost 1 base and the J segment 1 base; nucleotides outside the gene matches: 2. Written as DNA, the CDR3 is TGCGCCAGCAGCCAAGCCGGGACAGGGAACACTGAAGCTTTCTTT. This sequence encodes CASSQAGTGNTEAFF.

This clonotype occurred many times. The V and J genes are TRBV27 and TRBJ1-2, with D unclear. V dropped 2 bases and J dropped 2 bases, with 3 bases sitting between them. The CDR3 is 12 residues long. Germline V lookup: CDR1 MNHEY, CDR2 SMNVEV (reference sequence). In DNA, the CDR3 is TGTGCCAGCAGTTTAGGGAACTATGGCTACACCTTC. Translation gives CASSLGNYGYTF.

This clonotype was observed a handful of times. Because the CDR3's place on the DNA is in doubt, the DNA is left out and the CDR3 is given as listed by TCRdb. The chain is built from TRBV2 and TRBJ1-1. Both ends counted, the CDR3 spans 11 residues. The germline gives CDR1 SNHLY, CDR2 FYNNEI. This chain's CDR3 is CATFWRGRAFF.

This clonotype has a count of ten or more. The chain combines TRBV28 with TRBJ2-7; possible D gene TRBD2, 6 bases. CDR1 is MDHEN, CDR2 SYDVKM, per germline. The V end lost 1 base, the J end lost 0 bases, and 13 bases lay between the germline ends. The CDR3 contains 16 residues. The CDR3 nucleotides read TGTGCCAGCAGTTTATACCTGGGGGGAAGCTCCTACGAGCAGTACTTC. It codes for CASSLYLGGSSYEQYF.

The J gene is TRBJ1-1, the V gene TRBV28, with TRBD1 matching over 8 bases. Germline CDR1 and CDR2: MDHEN and SYDVKM. The CDR3 sequence is 12 residues long. The ends lost 6 bases at V and 3 bases at J; junction bases unmatched: 0. In DNA, the CDR3 is TGTGCCAGCAGCAGGGGGCACACTGAAGCTTTCTTT. It yields the protein CASSRGHTEAFF.

This clonotype was recorded only once. CDR3 sequence reads: CSVEGLVGYEQYF. DNA of the CDR3: TGCAGCGTTGAAGGACTCGTGGGCTACGAGCAGTACTTC. This chain uses TRBV29-1 with TRBJ2-7, with no clear D. The germline V gene has CDR1 SQVTM and CDR2 ANQGSEA. V gave up 1 base and J gave up 3 bases, with 10 bases separating them. The CDR3 runs 13 residues.

The table lists this clonotype with a few counts. The chain links TRBV7-2 to TRBJ2-5; 9 bases fit TRBD2. Germline V lookup: CDR1 SGHTA, CDR2 FQGNSA. The CDR3 extends over 17 amino acids. Unmatched junction bases numbered 7, after V lost 1 base and J lost 1 base. The CDR3 spells CASSLVVAGDSQETQYF. In DNA form, the CDR3 reads TGTGCCAGCAGCTTAGTAGTAGCGGGGGACTCCCAAGAGACCCAGTACTTC.

This clonotype was seen a few times. The J gene is TRBJ1-2, the V gene TRBV12-3 or TRBV12-4; D perhaps matches TRBD1 (6 bases). The V gene lost 4 bases and the J gene lost 6 bases, with 18 bases spanning the gap. The length of the CDR3 is 15 residues. DNA for the CDR3: TGTGCCAGCAGTTCCCTAGTACAGGGTAAAGATGGCTACACCTTC. It encodes CASSSLVQGKDGYTF.

This clonotype was detected only a few times. V and J are TRBV7-9 and TRBJ2-1, with TRBD1 matching 7 bases. J was trimmed by 2 bases and V by 5 bases; bases with no gene match: 6. The CDR3 sequence is 15 residues long. CDR1 SEHNR and CDR2 FQNEAQ come from the germline V gene (reference sequence). CDR3 sequence reads: CASSPWTGAYNEQFF. The CDR3 DNA reads as TGTGCCAGCAGCCCTTGGACAGGTGCCTACAATGAGCAGTTCTTC.

The rearrangement uses TRBV29-1 and TRBJ1-1; 9 nucleotides line up with TRBD1. V shed 4 bases, J shed 2 bases, and the junction held 2 bases outside the gene matches. The CDR3 contains 13 residues. Germline lookup yields CDR1 SQVTM and CDR2 ANQGSEA. This CDR3 is CSVGQGVNTEAFF. The CDR3 coding sequence is TGCAGCGTTGGACAGGGGGTTAACACTGAAGCTTTCTTT. The variable domain in full, with the rest retrieved from reference TRBV29-1 and TRBJ1-1, is SAVISQKPSRDICQRGTSLTIQCQVDSQVTMMFWYRQQPGQSLTLIATANQGSEATYESGFVIDKFPISRPNLTFSTLTVSNMSPEDSSIYLCSVGQGVNTEAFFGQGTRLTVV.

The rearrangement uses TRBV4-1 and TRBJ2-3; TRBD2 matches at 12 bases. V lost 1 base and J lost 5; bases outside the gene matches: 7. The CDR3 is 17 amino acids. Germline V CDR1 and CDR2: MGHRA, YSYEKL. The CDR3 spells CASSQGRLAGGQDTQYF. The DNA of the CDR3 is TGCGCCAGCAGCCAAGGCCGTCTAGCGGGGGGGCAAGATACGCAGTATTTT.

This chain joins TRBV24-1 and TRBJ2-7, with no clear D. From germline, CDR1 is KGHDR and CDR2 SFDVKD. The germline V and J ends were trimmed by 6 bases and 3 bases, with 14 bases remaining between them. This CDR3 contains 14 residues. CDR3 bases: TGTGCCACCAGTACCCCAGGCGTCGACTACGAGCAGTACTTC. This sequence encodes CATSTPGVDYEQYF.

This clonotype has only a few counts. The chain has TRBV7-2 and TRBJ1-3; a possible D gene is TRBD1 (5 bases). The length of the CDR3 is 16 residues. Germline CDR1 is SGHTA and CDR2 is FQGNSA. V lost 5 bases and J 9 bases, leaving 23 bases between the germline ends. CDR3 bases: TGTGCCAGCAGCCACCCCGGGACCCAAGGGCGGAGCACCATATATTTT. This sequence encodes CASSHPGTQGRSTIYF.

V and J are TRBV20-1 and TRBJ1-1, with D perhaps matching TRBD1 (5 bases). The CDR3 totals 13 residues. V was pared by 7 bases and J by 0 bases, with 12 bases between. The germline V gene has CDR1 DFQATT and CDR2 SNEGSKA (reference sequence). The chain's CDR3 is CSGVGTMNTEAFF. Here the CDR3 DNA reads TGCAGTGGTGTGGGGACGATGAACACTGAAGCTTTCTTT.

This clonotype was counted ten times or more. V is TRBV12-3 or TRBV12-4 and J is TRBJ1-1; TRBD1 is a possible D gene (6 bases). Trimming took off 5 bases at V and 0 bases at J, with 10 bases between the two ends. This CDR3 comprises 14 residues. CDR3 in amino acids: CASSGDRLNTEAFF. CDR3 DNA sequence: TGTGCCAGCAGTGGAGACAGGTTGAACACTGAAGCTTTCTTT.

This clonotype was counted a few times. J is TRBJ1-2 and V is TRBV5-1; a weak D match, TRBD1 (6 bases). The CDR3 is 15 residues long. Germline CDR1 reads SGHRS; CDR2 reads YFSETQ. Trimming cost V 0 bases and J 0 bases, with 9 bases left between them. CDR3 protein: CASSLDRETNYGYTF. Written as DNA, the CDR3 is TGCGCCAGCAGCTTGGACAGGGAGACTAACTATGGCTACACCTTC.

This clonotype was counted between two and nine times. The chain links TRBV5-5 to TRBJ1-5; D is undetermined. Germline V gives CDR1 SGHKS, CDR2 YYEKEE (reference sequence). The length of the CDR3 is 11 residues. Trimming pared 2 bases from V and 6 bases from J, leaving 3 bases between. The CDR3 loop reads CASSFVQPQHF. DNA for the CDR3: TGTGCCAGCAGCTTTGTTCAGCCCCAGCATTTT.

The table lists this clonotype with a count of one. CDR3 DNA sequence: TGCAGTGCTAGAGCCGTTAGCGGGAGGGCTGCGCAGTACTTC. Translation gives CSARAVSGRAAQYF. The chain employs TRBV20-1 and TRBJ2-7, with 11 bases aligning to TRBD2. The V and J ends lost 1 base and 9 bases, in that order; junction bases with no gene match: 8. The CDR3 is made up of 14 amino acids. Germline V gene lookup returns CDR1 DFQATT and CDR2 SNEGSKA (reference sequence).

In its sample, this clonotype was seen a few times. DNA for the CDR3: TGCGCCAGCAGCGCGGTTGGGTACGAGCAGTACTTC. Its translation is CASSAVGYEQYF. The gene calls are TRBV5-1 and TRBJ2-7; D not certain. Germline V lookup: CDR1 SGHRS, CDR2 YFSETQ. CDR3 length: 12 amino acids. The V end was cut by 4 bases, the J end by 4 bases, with 9 bases between.

In this sample, this clonotype turned up a few times. This sequence joins TRBV27 and TRBJ1-6; 8 nucleotides align to TRBD1. The V and J ends lost 3 bases and 9 bases, in that order; junction bases with no gene match: 7. The CDR3 has 15 amino acids. The germline V gene has CDR1 MNHEY and CDR2 SMNVEV (reference sequence). The CDR3 is CASSFRTGLGSPLHF. The CDR3 nucleotides read TGTGCCAGCAGTTTCAGGACAGGGCTTGGTTCACCCCTCCACTTT.

V is TRBV20-1 and J is TRBJ2-5, with 7 bases lining up with TRBD1. Germline assignment: CDR1 DFQATT and CDR2 SNEGSKA (reference sequence). V lost 3 bases, J lost 4 bases, and 11 bases stayed unmatched. There are 15 residues in the CDR3. CDR3 bases: TGCAGTGCTAGCGTAGGGGGCAATTCAGGAGAGACCCAGTACTTC. Amino acids: CSASVGGNSGETQYF.